One TCR beta chain is described in this entry. This sample was taken from a study of blood T cell repertoires in COVID-19. On the study more broadly: Sites across the United States, Italy and Spain contributed samples from acute and convalescent COVID-19. Nucleic acid was either cDNA or gDNA, and it came from T cells, B-cell-depleted T cells, or PBMCs.

Original processing notes: It was from reference gene primer amplification that nucleated cell counts were estimated. Assay: immunoSEQ multiplex PCR; the TCRdb copy retains only in-frame clones and omits some. The V and J calls and clone size are taken from that table; D and trimming were inferred from the DNA. The table has approximately 270,000 clones, roughly 85% seen once. CDR3 length: 14 residues. Trimming left V 5 bases short and J 5 bases short, with 12 bases between. Germline V gene lookup returns CDR1 MRHNA and CDR2 SNTAGT. Sequencing was done on a sample of peripheral blood. The chain recombines TRBV6-4 with TRBJ1-4; D gene ambiguous. The receptor comes from a man in his late teens or twenties with active or convalescent COVID-19. The CDR3 DNA reads as TGTGCCAGCAGTACCGGGAGCCGAAATGAAAAACTGTTTTTT. This sequence encodes CASSTGSRNEKLFF.